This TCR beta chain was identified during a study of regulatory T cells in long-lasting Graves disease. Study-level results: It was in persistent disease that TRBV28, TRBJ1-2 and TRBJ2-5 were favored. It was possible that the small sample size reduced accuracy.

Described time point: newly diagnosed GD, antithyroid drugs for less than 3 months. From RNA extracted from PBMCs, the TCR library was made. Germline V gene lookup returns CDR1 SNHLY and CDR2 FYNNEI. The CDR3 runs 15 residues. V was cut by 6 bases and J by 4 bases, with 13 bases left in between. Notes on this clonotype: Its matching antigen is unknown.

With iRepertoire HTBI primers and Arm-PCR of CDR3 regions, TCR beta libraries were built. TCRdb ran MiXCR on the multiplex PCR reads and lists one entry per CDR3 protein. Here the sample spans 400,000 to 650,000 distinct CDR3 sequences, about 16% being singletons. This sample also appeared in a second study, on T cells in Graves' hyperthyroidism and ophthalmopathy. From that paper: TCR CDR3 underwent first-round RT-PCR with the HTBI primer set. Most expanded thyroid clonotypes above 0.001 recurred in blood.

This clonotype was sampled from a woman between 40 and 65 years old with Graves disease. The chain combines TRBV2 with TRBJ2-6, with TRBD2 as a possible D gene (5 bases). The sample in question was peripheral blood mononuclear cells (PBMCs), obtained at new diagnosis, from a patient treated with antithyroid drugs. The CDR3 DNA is TGTGCCAGCAGCCGGACTGGCTGGGGGGCCAACGTCCTGACTTTC. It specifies CASSRTGWGANVLTF.